Presented here are 7 T cell receptor beta chains from one specimen sequenced in a study of graft-versus-host responses after intestinal transplantation. These TCRs are of unknown antigen specificity. Assay: immunoSEQ multiplex PCR; the TCRdb copy retains only in-frame clones and omits some. Of 75,000 to 95,000 clones listed, approximately 90% are singletons. This sample comprised unstimulated CD4+ T cells sorted from spleen or lymph node cells, obtained before transplant. These receptor sequences come from a human donor who was the organ donor for an intestinal transplant.

The chain joins TRBV11-2 to TRBJ1-1; 8 bases are a match to TRBD1. Germline V lookup: CDR1 SGHAT, CDR2 FQNNGV. This CDR3 spans 13 amino acids. Trimming at V came to 6 bases and at J to 8 bases, leaving 8 bases not matched to a gene. The CDR3 nucleotides read TGTGCCAGCAGTCTCGACAGGGGTCTCGAAGCTTTCTTT. Translation: CASSLDRGLEAFF.

The V and J genes are TRBV6-1 and TRBJ1-3; D is possibly TRBD1 (5 bases). V dropped 8 bases and J dropped 0 bases, with 11 bases sitting between them. Germline values: CDR1 MNHNS, CDR2 SASEGT. The CDR3 totals 14 residues. CDR3 in DNA: TGTGCCAGCCAGAGAACAGGCTCTGGAAACACCATATATTTT. Translated: CASQRTGSGNTIYF.

This clone was detected a few times. The chain has TRBV6-1 and TRBJ2-5; tentatively, D is TRBD2 (5 bases). V gave up 4 bases and J gave up 1 base, with 7 bases separating them. CDR3 length: 13 amino acids. Germline loops: CDR1 MNHNS, CDR2 SASEGT. CDR3 bases: TGTGCCAGCAGTGTTGCGGGCCAAGAGACCCAGTACTTC. Encoded protein: CASSVAGQETQYF.

The rearrangement uses TRBV4-2 and TRBJ1-1; 7 bases match TRBD1. Germline trimming cut 4 bases from V and 12 bases from J; bases unmatched to any gene: 8. Germline V lookup: CDR1 LGHNA, CDR2 YNFKEQ. The CDR3 length is 12 residues. CDR3 sequence reads: CASSRDRVDPFF. The CDR3, as DNA: TGTGCCAGCAGCCGAGACAGGGTCGACCCTTTCTTT.

The chain employs TRBV10-1 and TRBJ2-4; maybe TRBD2 (6 bases). Trimming cost V 5 bases and J 4 bases, with 15 bases left between them. The CDR3 loop spans 15 amino acids. Germline values: CDR1 WNHNN, CDR2 SYGVQD (reference sequence). The CDR3 sequence is CASSSSHGGKNIQYF. Here the CDR3 DNA reads TGCGCCAGCAGTTCGAGCCACGGAGGGAAAAACATTCAGTACTTC.

The chain combines TRBV19 with TRBJ1-4; D not resolved. CDR1 LNHDA and CDR2 SQIVND come from the germline V gene (reference sequence). V lost 3 bases and J lost 7, with 15 bases in between. The CDR3 spans 15 residues. CDR3 sequence reads: CASSIPTRLPEKLFF. The CDR3 DNA follows: TGTGCCAGTAGTATCCCCACACGTCTTCCTGAAAAACTGTTTTTT.

This chain uses TRBV28 with TRBJ1-1, with a weak D call TRBD1 (5 bases). Trimming removed 4 bases at V and 6 bases at J, with 24 bases between. CDR3 length: 17 amino acids. Germline CDR1 MDHEN, CDR2 SYDVKM. CDR3 DNA sequence: TGTGCCAGCAGTTCTGGGGGGATCGGGCGGGATATGGCTGAAGCTTTCTTT. Protein product: CASSSGGIGRDMAEAFF.